This TCR beta chain was captured in a study of human T cells and chemical hapten exposure. Overall study: Patch tests of 0.01% DPC on the upper back were read at 6 days.

TCRdb used MiXCR to reprocess the RACE reads, holding one entry per CDR3 protein. The data hold 110,000 to 150,000 distinct CDR3 sequences, with about an eighth observed a single time. This clonotype was counted a few times. What it binds is not known. Study-wide results and limits: A positive correlation with patch test score was shown by PT1 expanded TCR counts.

The CDR3 runs to 17 residues. Losses at the gene ends were 0 bases for V and 4 bases for J; bases not matched to a gene: 12. Germline CDR1 and CDR2: DFQATT and SNEGSKA (reference sequence). As for time point: patch test 2, 6 weeks after DPC sensitization. Regarding treatment: therapeutic diphenylcyclopropenone sensitization with weekly scalp DPC. The input for sequencing was whole blood, taken in connection with sensitization to the hapten diphenylcyclopropenone (DPC). The chain combines TRBV20-1 with TRBJ1-3; TRBD1 matches at 7 bases. This clonotype was sampled from a woman in her 50s with alopecia areata. Some clones in this sample may be carry-over from other donors' samples. CDR3 protein: CSARDRGLVGTGNTIYF. Here the CDR3 DNA reads TGCAGTGCTAGAGATAGGGGGCTTGTGGGTACAGGAAACACCATATATTTT.